The rows below give T cell receptor beta chains drawn from one sample of a study of blood T cell repertoires in COVID-19. The method was immunoSEQ multiplex PCR; TCRdb's version includes in-frame clones alone and lacks a portion of them. The data contain some 160,000 clones, around 82% of them seen just once; the ten biggest clones take up about a tenth. Input material: peripheral blood. These receptor sequences come from a man aged 70-80 years with active or convalescent COVID-19. Each CDR3 is given with its conserved first and last residue. The D gene is left open where the match is weak. Only some rows state a clone size, as once, few, many or a class for expanded clones.

d_gene: -
j_gene: TRBJ2-7
abundance: -
v_gene: TRBV18
CDR3aa: CASSPAAGQYEQYF
CDR3nt: TGTGCCAGCTCCCCCGCGGCAGGGCAGTACGAGCAGTACTTC

d_gene: -
j_gene: TRBJ2-1
abundance: -
v_gene: TRBV6-2/TRBV6-3
CDR3aa: CASSYSFRGTYNEQFF
CDR3nt: TGTGCCAGCAGTTACTCTTTCAGGGGAACCTACAATGAGCAGTTCTTC

d_gene: -
j_gene: TRBJ1-4
abundance: -
v_gene: TRBV29-1
CDR3aa: CSVAGIDGEKLFF
CDR3nt: TGCAGCGTTGCAGGGATTGATGGGGAAAAACTGTTTTTT

d_gene: -
j_gene: TRBJ2-4
abundance: -
v_gene: TRBV19
CDR3aa: CASSTHPGKSKNIQYF
CDR3nt: TGTGCCAGTAGTACCCACCCAGGGAAGTCCAAAAACATTCAGTACTTC

d_gene: TRBD1
j_gene: TRBJ1-1
abundance: -
v_gene: TRBV12-3/TRBV12-4
CDR3aa: CASSFAGTVMAFF
CDR3nt: TGTGCCAGCAGTTTCGCCGGGACAGTGATGGCTTTCTTT

d_gene: -
j_gene: TRBJ2-1
abundance: -
v_gene: TRBV7-8
CDR3aa: CASSSRDTKNYNEQFF
CDR3nt: TGTGCCAGCAGCTCCCGGGACACCAAAAACTACAATGAGCAGTTCTTC

d_gene: TRBD2
j_gene: TRBJ2-3
abundance: -
v_gene: TRBV5-4
CDR3aa: CASSRTSGGAGDTQYF
CDR3nt: TGTGCCAGCAGCAGGACTAGCGGGGGGGCCGGGGATACGCAGTATTTT

d_gene: TRBD2
j_gene: TRBJ2-7
abundance: -
v_gene: TRBV4-1
CDR3aa: CASSQEGLAPYEQYF
CDR3nt: TGCGCCAGCAGCCAAGAGGGACTAGCGCCCTACGAGCAGTACTTC

d_gene: -
j_gene: TRBJ1-5
abundance: few
v_gene: TRBV27
CDR3aa: CASRSGGVGNQPQHF
CDR3nt: TGTGCCAGCAGAAGCGGGGGAGTAGGCAATCAGCCCCAGCATTTT

d_gene: -
j_gene: TRBJ1-5
abundance: -
v_gene: TRBV9
CDR3aa: CASSLAGNQPQHF
CDR3nt: TGTGCCAGCAGCCTCGCAGGCAATCAGCCCCAGCATTTT

d_gene: -
j_gene: TRBJ2-1
abundance: few
v_gene: TRBV3-1/TRBV3-2
CDR3aa: CASSSGVARLYNEQFF
CDR3nt: TGTGCCAGCAGCTCAGGGGTAGCGAGACTCTACAATGAGCAGTTCTTC

d_gene: TRBD2
j_gene: TRBJ2-1
abundance: -
v_gene: TRBV7-2
CDR3aa: CASSFWAGGPVAIQQFF
CDR3nt: TGTGCCAGCAGCTTTTGGGCGGGGGGGCCCGTGGCAATTCAGCAGTTCTTC

d_gene: TRBD1
j_gene: TRBJ2-1
abundance: -
v_gene: TRBV2
CDR3aa: CASRRDRAQTSSYNEQFF
CDR3nt: TGTGCCAGCAGAAGAGACAGGGCGCAAACAAGCTCCTACAATGAGCAGTTCTTC

d_gene: TRBD1
j_gene: TRBJ2-1
abundance: -
v_gene: TRBV7-3
CDR3aa: CASSSPGQGAYNEQFF
CDR3nt: TGTGCCAGCAGCTCCCCGGGACAGGGGGCCTACAATGAGCAGTTCTTC

d_gene: TRBD2
j_gene: TRBJ2-1
abundance: -
v_gene: TRBV27
CDR3aa: CASSSLAGGTYNEQFF
CDR3nt: TGTGCCAGCAGTTCCTTAGCGGGAGGGACCTACAATGAGCAGTTCTTC

d_gene: -
j_gene: TRBJ2-5
abundance: -
v_gene: TRBV5-1
CDR3aa: CASSLAVSTGSGETQYF
CDR3nt: TGCGCCAGCAGCTTGGCGGTATCCACAGGGTCCGGAGAGACCCAGTACTTC

d_gene: TRBD1
j_gene: TRBJ2-1
abundance: -
v_gene: TRBV27
CDR3aa: CASSSLEITDRVYNEQFF
CDR3nt: TGTGCCAGCAGTTCCTTAGAGATTACGGACAGGGTATACAATGAGCAGTTCTTC